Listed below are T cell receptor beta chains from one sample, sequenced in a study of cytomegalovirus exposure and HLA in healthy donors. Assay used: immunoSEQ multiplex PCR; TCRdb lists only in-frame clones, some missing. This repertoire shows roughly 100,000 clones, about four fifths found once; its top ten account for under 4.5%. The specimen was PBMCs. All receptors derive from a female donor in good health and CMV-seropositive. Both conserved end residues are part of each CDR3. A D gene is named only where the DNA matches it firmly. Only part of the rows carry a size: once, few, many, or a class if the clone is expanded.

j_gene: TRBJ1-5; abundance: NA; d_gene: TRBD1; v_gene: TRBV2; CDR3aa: CASSPRDRGLIQPQHF; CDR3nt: TGTGCCAGCAGTCCCCGGGACAGGGGGCTTATTCAGCCCCAGCATTTT
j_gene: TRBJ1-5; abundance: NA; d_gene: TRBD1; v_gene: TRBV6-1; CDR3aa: CASSEGQGFNQPQHF; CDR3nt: TGTGCCAGCAGTGAGGGACAGGGATTCAATCAGCCCCAGCATTTT
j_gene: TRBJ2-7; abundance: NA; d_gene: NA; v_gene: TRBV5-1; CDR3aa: CASSLRTVGDEQYF; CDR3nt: TGCGCCAGCAGCTTGCGAACCGTCGGGGACGAGCAGTACTTC
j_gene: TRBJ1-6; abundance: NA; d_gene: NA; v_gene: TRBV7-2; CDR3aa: CASGPVYNSPLHF; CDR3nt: TGTGCCAGCGGGCCCGTCTATAATTCACCCCTCCACTTT
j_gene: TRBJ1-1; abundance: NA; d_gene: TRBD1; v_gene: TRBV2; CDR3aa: CASSEPQGAREAFF; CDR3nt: TGTGCCAGCAGTGAACCCCAGGGGGCCCGTGAAGCTTTCTTT
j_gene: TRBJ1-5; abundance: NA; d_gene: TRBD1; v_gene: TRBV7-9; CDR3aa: CASSRGQGNQPQHF; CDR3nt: TGTGCCAGCAGCCGGGGACAGGGCAATCAGCCCCAGCATTTT
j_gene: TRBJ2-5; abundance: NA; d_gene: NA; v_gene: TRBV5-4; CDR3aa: CASSPPERQETQYF; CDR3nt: TGTGCCAGCAGCCCCCCGGAGCGTCAAGAGACCCAGTACTTC
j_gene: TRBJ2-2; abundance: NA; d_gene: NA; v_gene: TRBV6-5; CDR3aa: CASTPRGGAGELFF; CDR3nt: TGTGCCAGCACCCCCCGGGGTGGCGCCGGGGAGCTGTTTTTT
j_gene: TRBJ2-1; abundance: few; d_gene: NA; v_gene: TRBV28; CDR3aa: CASSPLLSGVYNEQFF; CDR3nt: TGTGCCAGCAGTCCTCTACTATCGGGAGTGTACAATGAGCAGTTCTTC
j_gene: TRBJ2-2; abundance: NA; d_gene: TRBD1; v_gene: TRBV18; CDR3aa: CASSRDREAGELFF; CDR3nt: TGTGCCAGCTCACGGGACAGGGAAGCCGGGGAGCTGTTTTTT
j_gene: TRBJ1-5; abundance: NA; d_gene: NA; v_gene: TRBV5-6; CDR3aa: CASSFSLSDGDQPQHF; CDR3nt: TGTGCCAGCAGCTTTTCATTGTCGGACGGGGATCAGCCCCAGCATTTT
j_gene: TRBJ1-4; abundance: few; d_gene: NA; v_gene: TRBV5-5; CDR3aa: CASTVQGEDINEKLFF; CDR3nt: TGTGCCAGCACTGTACAAGGTGAGGATATAAATGAAAAACTGTTTTTT
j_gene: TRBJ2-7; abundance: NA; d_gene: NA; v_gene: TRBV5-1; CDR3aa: CASSLGEDFEQYF; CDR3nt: TGCGCCAGCAGCTTGGGGGAGGATTTCGAGCAGTACTTC
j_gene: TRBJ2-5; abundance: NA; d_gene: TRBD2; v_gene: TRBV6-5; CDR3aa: CASSKLAGVQETQYF; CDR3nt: TGTGCCAGCAGCAAACTAGCGGGAGTTCAAGAGACCCAGTACTTC
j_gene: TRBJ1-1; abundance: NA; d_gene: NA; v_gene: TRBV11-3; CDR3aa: CASSLERENTEAFF; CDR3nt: TGTGCCAGCAGCTTAGAACGAGAGAACACTGAAGCTTTCTTT